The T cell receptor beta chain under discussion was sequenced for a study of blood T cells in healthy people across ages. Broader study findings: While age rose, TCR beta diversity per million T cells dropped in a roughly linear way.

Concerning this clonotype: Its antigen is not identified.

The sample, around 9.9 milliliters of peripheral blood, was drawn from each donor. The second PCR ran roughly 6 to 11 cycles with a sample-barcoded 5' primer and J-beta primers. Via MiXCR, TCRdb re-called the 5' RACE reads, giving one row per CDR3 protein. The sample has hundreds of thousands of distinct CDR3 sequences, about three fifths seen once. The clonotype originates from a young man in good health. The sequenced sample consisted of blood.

CDR3 residues: CASSPRRTPYEQYF. In DNA, the CDR3 is TGTGCCAGCAGCCCCCGCCGGACCCCCTACGAGCAGTACTTC. The chain couples TRBV11-1 to TRBJ2-1; D is ambiguous. TRBJ2-7 matches the DNA end more closely, so the J call is doubtful. Germline V CDR1 and CDR2: SGHAT, FQDESV (reference sequence). The CDR3 is 14 amino acids.